This T cell receptor beta chain stems from a study of cytomegalovirus exposure and HLA in healthy donors. Study conclusions and caveats: Specificity for CMV antigens was confirmed in vitro for a few of the CMV-associated chains. Evidence from a later analysis indicated that most CMV-associated TCR beta chains looked HLA-restricted. A prior analysis recorded that most TCR beta V segments were productive about 90% or about 30% of the time. A missense DCLRE1C variant was associated with V- and J-gene trimming of TCR beta chains in a later analysis, and an independent cohort replicated the association.

A remark on this clone: Antigen specificity is unknown.

PCR employed 60 Vbeta and 13 Jbeta primers. Sequencing was performed with immunoSEQ multiplex PCR; in TCRdb, only in-frame clones are kept and a portion is missing. This sample's table reports 55,000 to 65,000 clones. This TCR was sampled from a woman aged 18-30 years in good health and CMV-seronegative. The specimen was PBMCs.

The CDR3 loop reads CASSLGGRIAFF. The CDR3 nucleotides read TGTGCCAGCAGCCTTGGCGGGCGGATCGCTTTCTTT. The rearrangement joins TRBV5-6 to TRBJ1-1; D unresolved. Germline V gives CDR1 SGHDT, CDR2 YYEEEE. The CDR3 length is 12 residues. Trimming removed 4 bases at V and 11 bases at J, with 15 bases between. The variable domain in full, completed from reference TRBV5-6 and TRBJ1-1, reads DAGVTQSPTHLIKTRGQQVTLRCSPKSGHDTVSWYQQALGQGPQFIFQYYEEEERQRGNFPDRFSGHQFPNYSSELNVNALLLGDSALYLCASSLGGRIAFFGQGTRLTVV.